These 23 T cell receptor beta chains were sequenced from one sample in a study of T cell responses to AZD1222 COVID-19 vaccine. Generated by immunoSEQ multiplex PCR, the TCRdb table keeps only in-frame clones and is missing some. Its listing shows about 140,000 clones. The sample was peripheral blood. These TCRs come from an adult in good health.

The chain uses TRBV4-1 and TRBJ1-1, with a possible D match to TRBD1 (5 bases). CDR1 is MGHRA, CDR2 YSYEKL, per germline. Trimming removed 0 bases from V and 8 bases from J, with 13 bases in between. The CDR3 runs to 14 residues. CDR3 loop: CASSQDPGTREAFF. The CDR3 region has the DNA TGCGCCAGCAGCCAAGATCCGGGGACTAGGGAAGCTTTCTTT.

V usage is TRBV4-1 and J usage is TRBJ2-1; 16 positions agree with TRBD2. The CDR3 is 16 residues long. The germline V gene has CDR1 MGHRA and CDR2 YSYEKL. Trimming at V came to 3 bases and at J to 8 bases, leaving 4 bases not matched to a gene. CDR3: CASSHPGTSGGDEQFF. The CDR3 bases are TGCGCCAGCAGCCACCCGGGGACTAGCGGGGGGGATGAGCAGTTCTTC.

The chain joins TRBV6-5 to TRBJ1-3; a possible D gene is TRBD1 (6 bases). Germline values: CDR1 MNHEY, CDR2 SVGAGI. The CDR3 runs 16 residues. V lost 2 bases and J 2 bases, leaving 13 bases between the germline ends. The CDR3 sequence: CASSYTGQPTGNTIYF. As DNA, the CDR3 is TGTGCCAGCAGTTACACAGGGCAGCCGACTGGAAACACCATATATTTT.

The chain combines TRBV5-1 with TRBJ2-2, with D possibly matching TRBD2 (7 bases). The CDR3 sequence is 18 residues long. With 1 base removed from V and 5 bases from J, the gap between germline ends came to 21 bases. Looked up from germline, CDR1 is SGHRS and CDR2 is YFSETQ. The CDR3 DNA sequence: TGCGCCAGCAGCTTGTCATACCTTCGGGGGGCAGAAACCGGGGAGCTGTTTTTT. Translated: CASSLSYLRGAETGELFF.

Here the CDR3 reads CASSPVGQGQSGNTIYF. CDR3 nucleotide sequence: TGTGCCAGCTCACCGGTGGGACAGGGGCAATCTGGAAACACCATATATTTT. The chain employs TRBV18 and TRBJ1-3; 10 nucleotides match TRBD1. Germline V gene data show CDR1 as KGHSH and CDR2 as LQKENI. This CDR3 comprises 17 residues. Germline trimming cut 3 bases from V and 1 base from J; bases unmatched to any gene: 6.

The rearrangement links TRBV4-1 to TRBJ1-2; unclear D gene. CDR1 is MGHRA and CDR2 is YSYEKL in the germline V gene. V lost 0 bases, J lost 4 bases, and 15 bases lay in between. CDR3 length: 16 amino acids. The chain's CDR3 is CASSQDVSGELYGYTF. CDR3 coding DNA: TGCGCCAGCAGCCAAGATGTGTCGGGAGAACTCTATGGCTACACCTTC.

This chain uses TRBV18 with TRBJ2-7, with TRBD2 as a possible D gene (6 bases). This CDR3 region has 14 residues. The V end lost 2 bases, the J end lost 1 base, and 9 bases lay between the germline ends. Germline lookup yields CDR1 KGHSH and CDR2 LQKENI. CDR3 coding DNA: TGTGCCAGCTCACCAGCGGGGAGGTCCTACGAGCAGTACTTC. Translating it yields CASSPAGRSYEQYF.

This rearrangement joins TRBV19 to TRBJ1-2, with D possibly TRBD1 on 6 matching bases. Germline assignment: CDR1 LNHDA and CDR2 SQIVND (reference sequence). This CDR3 spans 14 amino acids. The V end lost 5 bases, the J end lost 5 bases, and 15 bases lay between the germline ends. CDR3: CASSGDRRLYGYTF. The CDR3 region has the DNA TGTGCCAGTAGTGGAGACAGGCGCCTGTATGGCTACACCTTC.

The chain couples TRBV7-8 to TRBJ2-5; TRBD2 aligns across 8 bases. The CDR3 has 16 amino acids. J gave up 3 bases and V 5 bases, and 11 bases lay outside the gene matches. CDR1 and CDR2 from the germline V gene are SGHVS and FQNEAQ. The CDR3 DNA reads TGTGCCAGCAGCCACCTGGCCGGTAGCGGGAAAGAGACCCAGTACTTC. It specifies CASSHLAGSGKETQYF.

The V call is TRBV5-3, the J call TRBJ2-1; no reliable D call. TRBV5-3 is an open reading frame, and its role is uncertain. V shed 5 bases and J shed 0 bases, with 15 bases lying between them. CDR3 size: 16 residues. The CDR3 loop is CARRPDPPGSYNEQFF. CDR3 DNA sequence: TGTGCCAGAAGGCCGGACCCGCCGGGCTCCTACAATGAGCAGTTCTTC.

V usage is TRBV19 and J usage is TRBJ1-2; 7 bases fit TRBD1. The V segment lost 6 bases and the J segment 0 bases; nucleotides outside the gene matches: 7. Germline lookup yields CDR1 LNHDA and CDR2 SQIVND (reference sequence). The CDR3 loop spans 15 amino acids. Here the CDR3 reads CASSRDSSTNYGYTF. The CDR3 bases are TGTGCCAGTAGCAGGGACAGTTCCACTAACTATGGCTACACCTTC.

The V and J genes are TRBV5-1 and TRBJ2-5, with 8 bases lining up with TRBD2. The CDR3 covers 16 residues. J gave up 2 bases and V 4 bases, and 10 bases lay outside the gene matches. Germline CDR1 and CDR2: SGHRS and YFSETQ. The CDR3 coding sequence is TGCGCCAGCAGCCCACCGACTAGCGCACTACAAGAGACCCAGTACTTC. Translated, it gives CASSPPTSALQETQYF.

This CDR3 is CASSDSGRGNEKLFF. The CDR3 DNA is TGTGCCAGCAGTGATAGTGGCAGGGGGAATGAAAAACTGTTTTTT. This chain connects TRBV25-1 to TRBJ1-4; 7 bases are shared with TRBD1. V lost 3 bases, J lost 5 bases, and 6 bases stayed unmatched. Per the germline V gene, CDR1 is MGHDK and CDR2 is SYGVNS. This CDR3 region has 15 residues.

The chain recombines TRBV30 with TRBJ1-4; D gene ambiguous. The CDR3 length is 13 residues. V lost 2 bases to trimming and J lost 7 bases, with 11 bases between them. Germline CDR1 is GTSNPN and CDR2 is SVGIG (reference sequence). CDR3 sequence reads: CAWSFQAVEKLFF. The CDR3, as DNA: TGTGCCTGGAGTTTTCAGGCGGTTGAAAAACTGTTTTTT. Full variable domain (missing parts from reference TRBV30 and TRBJ1-4): SQTIHQWPATLVQPVGSPLSLECTVEGTSNPNLYWYRQAAGRGLQLLFYSVGIGQISSEVPQNLSASRPQDRQFILSSKKLLLSDSGFYLCAWSFQAVEKLFFGSGTQLSVL.

The V and J genes are TRBV4-2 and TRBJ1-5; possibly TRBD1 for D (6 bases). V was cut by 1 base and J by 4 bases, with 8 bases left in between. Germline loops: CDR1 LGHNA, CDR2 YNFKEQ. The CDR3 consists of 14 residues. The CDR3 nucleotides are TGTGCCAGCAGCCAAGGACAGGAGAATCAGCCCCAGCATTTT. Protein: CASSQGQENQPQHF.

The V and J genes are TRBV19 and TRBJ1-3, with no clear D. The CDR3 loop spans 17 amino acids. CDR1 LNHDA and CDR2 SQIVND come from the germline V gene (reference sequence). The germline V and J ends were trimmed by 1 base and 4 bases, with 17 bases remaining between them. The CDR3 loop reads CASSIGTGRPEGNTIYF. CDR3 sequence (DNA): TGTGCCAGTAGTATAGGGACCGGGCGCCCGGAAGGAAACACCATATATTTT.

The V and J genes are TRBV29-1 and TRBJ2-7, with no clear D. Germline values: CDR1 SQVTM, CDR2 ANQGSEA. The CDR3 loop spans 11 amino acids. With 1 base removed from V and 2 bases from J, the gap between germline ends came to 3 bases. CDR3 DNA sequence: TGCAGCGTTGAAGTGGCCTACGAGCAGTACTTC. As protein: CSVEVAYEQYF.

This rearrangement joins TRBV10-3 to TRBJ1-1; the D gene is possibly TRBD1 (5 bases). In germline, CDR1 is ENHRY, CDR2 SYGVKD. This CDR3 comprises 12 residues. With 6 bases removed from V and 10 bases from J, the gap between germline ends came to 15 bases. CDR3: CAISPEVGGAFF. CDR3 DNA: TGTGCCATCAGCCCGGAGGTTGGGGGAGCTTTCTTT.

V usage is TRBV10-3 and J usage is TRBJ2-1, with 8 bases lining up with TRBD2. This CDR3 has 16 residues. CDR1 is ENHRY, CDR2 SYGVKD, per germline. With 3 bases clipped from V and 7 bases from J, the junction kept 11 bases outside the gene matches. The CDR3 loop is CAISDTNGGAMNEQFF. Written as DNA, the CDR3 is TGTGCCATCAGTGACACGAACGGGGGGGCCATGAATGAGCAGTTCTTC.

The V and J genes are TRBV30 and TRBJ1-3; D is uncertain. Per germline, CDR1 GTSNPN and CDR2 SVGIG (reference sequence). V lost 3 bases and J lost 0, with 15 bases in between. CDR3 size: 16 residues. This CDR3 is CAWSGPGASSGNTIYF. In DNA, the CDR3 is TGTGCCTGGAGCGGACCGGGAGCGAGCTCTGGAAACACCATATATTTT.

This chain connects TRBV5-1 to TRBJ1-6, with 8 bases lining up with TRBD1. From germline, CDR1 is SGHRS and CDR2 YFSETQ. This CDR3 has 14 amino acids. V shed 3 bases, J shed 5 bases, and the junction held 1 base outside the gene matches. In nucleotides, the CDR3 is TGCGCCAGCAGCTGGGGACAGGATAATTCACCCCTCCACTTT. It specifies CASSWGQDNSPLHF.

The chain links TRBV10-3 to TRBJ1-2, with 7 bases matching TRBD1. CDR1 is ENHRY, CDR2 SYGVKD, per germline. V was clipped by 6 bases and J by 8 bases; unmatched bases: 12. The CDR3 sequence is 14 residues long. The CDR3 sequence: CAIRPTTGEGGYTF. The CDR3 region has the DNA TGTGCCATCAGACCCACTACAGGGGAGGGCGGCTACACCTTC.

Details on this clone: Mismatch with germline at one junction end may stem from a read error. This chain connects TRBV5-4 to TRBJ1-1; 9 bases are shared with TRBD1. The CDR3 is made up of 14 amino acids. Germline loops: CDR1 SGHNT, CDR2 YYREEE (reference sequence). CDR3 DNA: TGTGCCAGCAGATTGGGACAGGGGAACACTGAAGCTTTCTTT. Translation: CASRLGQGNTEAFF.